These 7 T cell receptor beta chains share one sample of origin, sequenced in a study of beta chain features in type 1 diabetes. Expressed TCRB transcripts were sequenced because the isolated RNA had all been reverse transcribed beforehand. Assay used: immunoSEQ multiplex PCR; TCRdb lists only in-frame clones, some missing. The sample lists roughly 330,000 clones, 8% to 13% occurring once. The sequencing sample was made of naive CD4+ T cells from blood. The receptor source for this set is a woman aged 30 to 39 in good health.

V is TRBV27 and J is TRBJ1-5; TRBD1 aligns across 8 bases. Germline V CDR1 and CDR2: MNHEY, SMNVEV (reference sequence). The CDR3 loop spans 15 amino acids. V lost 3 bases, J lost 4 bases, and 5 bases stayed unmatched. CDR3 sequence: CASSFGTGLNQPQHF. CDR3 sequence (DNA): TGTGCCAGCAGTTTCGGGACAGGCTTAAATCAGCCCCAGCATTTT.

This rearrangement joins TRBV11-3 to TRBJ2-3; perhaps TRBD1 as D (6 bases). Germline V gives CDR1 SGHNT, CDR2 YENEEA. Between the trimmed V and J ends, which lost 5 bases and 3 bases, there was a span of 12 bases. The CDR3 spans 14 residues. CDR3 sequence: CASSPQQGTDTQYF. DNA of the CDR3: TGTGCCAGCAGCCCGCAACAGGGAACAGATACGCAGTATTTT.

This clone has more than one count but fewer than ten. The chain employs TRBV5-4 and TRBJ2-7, with TRBD1 matching over 8 bases. The CDR3 runs 15 residues. The germline V gene encodes CDR1 SGHNT and CDR2 YYREEE (reference sequence). Trimming took 1 base from V and 6 from J; bases not matched to a gene: 9. In nucleotides, the CDR3 is TGTGCCAGCAGCTTGAGTTCCGGGACAGGAGGCGAGCAGTACTTC. Translated, it gives CASSLSSGTGGEQYF.

V gene TRBV28 combines with J gene TRBJ2-7, with D possibly TRBD1 on 6 matching bases. From germline, CDR1 is MDHEN and CDR2 SYDVKM. The CDR3 is 13 amino acids. The V end lost 7 bases, the J end lost 4 bases, and 14 bases lay between the germline ends. This chain's CDR3 is CASMETRGYEQYF. For the CDR3, the DNA is TGTGCCAGCATGGAGACCAGGGGTTACGAGCAGTACTTC. The entire variable domain, with the rest obtained from reference TRBV28 and TRBJ2-7, is as follows: DVKVTQSSRYLVKRTGEKVFLECVQDMDHENMFWYRQDPGLGLRLIYFSYDVKMKEKGDIPEGYSVSREKKERFSLILESASTNQTSMYLCASMETRGYEQYFGPGTRLTVT.

This clone occurred a few times. This chain uses TRBV4-2 with TRBJ2-2; TRBD2 might be the D (6 bases). The germline CDR1 and CDR2 sequences are LGHNA and YNFKEQ. The CDR3 covers 17 residues. V shed 0 bases and J shed 5 bases, with 16 bases lying between them. CDR3 in amino acids: CASSQDRRSSGTGELFF. CDR3 nucleotide sequence: TGTGCCAGCAGCCAAGATAGGCGGAGTAGCGGAACCGGGGAGCTGTTTTTT.

This clone occurred a few times. The chain uses TRBV5-1 and TRBJ2-2; 8 bases are a match to TRBD2. Germline V gene data show CDR1 as SGHRS and CDR2 as YFSETQ. Germline trimming cut 1 base from V and 1 base from J; bases unmatched to any gene: 3. CDR3 size: 16 residues. CDR3 DNA: TGCGCCAGCAGCTTGTTTACTAGCGGGAACACCGGGGAGCTGTTTTTT. Its protein product is CASSLFTSGNTGELFF.

A few counts support this clone. The V gene is TRBV6-6, the J gene TRBJ2-7, with TRBD2 as a possible D gene (5 bases). From germline, CDR1 is MNHNY and CDR2 SVGAGI (reference sequence). With 0 bases removed from V and 7 bases from J, the gap between germline ends came to 16 bases. This CDR3 is 15 amino acids long. The CDR3 nucleotides are TGTGCCAGCAGTTACTCGGGAGACAAGGGATGGGAGCAGTACTTC. Translated, it gives CASSYSGDKGWEQYF.